This TCR beta chain was identified during a study of T cell responses to AZD1222 COVID-19 vaccine. Overall study results and limits: A reported finding is that nearly half of spike-specific TCRs target unmutated variant regions. Most donors were white British, females outnumbered males, and clonal diversity was possibly underestimated.

The assay was immunoSEQ multiplex PCR, and TCRdb's table has in-frame clones only and misses some. The sample shows under 140,000 clones, around 90% of them seen only once. A word on this clone: What it binds is unknown.

The CDR3 runs to 16 residues. The V gene end was trimmed by 4 bases and the J gene end by 6 bases; junction bases not matched to a gene: 13. In germline, CDR1 is LGHDT, CDR2 YNNKEL (reference sequence). This clonotype was obtained from an adult in good health. Specimen: peripheral blood, collected on day 0 of AZD1222 vaccination. The V gene is TRBV3-1 (or the pseudogene TRBV3-2), the J gene TRBJ1-2; 8 bases agree with TRBD1. CDR3 sequence: CASSPQIDRGVNGYTF. The DNA of the CDR3 is TGTGCCAGCAGCCCGCAAATTGACAGGGGAGTGAATGGCTACACCTTC.